This record concerns one T cell receptor (beta chain) sequence. Antigen specificity is unknown. The CDR3 length is 14 residues. The germline gives CDR1 MNHEY, CDR2 SMNVEV (reference sequence). V shed 6 bases and J shed 3 bases, with 9 bases lying between them. The sample is drawn from a study of T cell repertoires in cytomegalovirus infection. Overall study findings and caveats: CMV-specific TCR beta clonotypes restricted by HLA-C were the ones dominating the ex vivo response.

TCRdb used MiXCR to reprocess the reads, holding one entry per CDR3 protein. The sample lists about 920,000 distinct CDR3 sequences; around a third were seen once. This TCR derives from a human donor in good health (CMV status not recorded). Some clones in this sample may be carry-over from other donors' samples. Source: cultured CD8+ T cells from PBMCs, taken from culture after CMV antigen stimulation. This rearrangement joins TRBV27 to TRBJ1-6; no firm D call. CDR3 amino acids: CASRTGFYNSPLHF. As DNA, the CDR3 is TGTGCCAGCAGAACGGGCTTCTATAATTCACCCCTCCACTTT.